This T cell receptor beta chain is drawn from a study of beta chain features in type 1 diabetes. Study-wide results and caveats: Type 1 diabetes patients had moderately but significantly shorter TCRB CDR3s in all four CD4+ subsets.

Each of the CD4+ naive, central memory, regulatory and stem cell-like memory populations was sorted via CD45RO/CCR7/CD25/CD127/CD95/CD27. What was sequenced were expressed TCRB transcripts, since all of the isolated RNA had been reverse transcribed. Data came from immunoSEQ multiplex PCR; TCRdb stores just in-frame clones and leaves some out. The sample holds some 350,000 clones, around a tenth seen once. Notes on this clone: Its target is unknown. Other nucleotide sequences in the sample specify the same CDR3.

Looked up from germline, CDR1 is LNHDA and CDR2 is SQIVND (reference sequence). This CDR3 contains 15 residues. Trimming left V 3 bases short and J 2 bases short, with 8 bases between. This rearrangement joins TRBV19 to TRBJ2-6, with D maybe TRBD1 (6 bases). The specimen was central memory CD4+ T cells from blood. This TCR came from a man aged 25 to 40 with type 1 diabetes. Written as DNA, the CDR3 is TGTGCCAGTAGTATTGGGGGCCCTGGGGCCAACGTCCTGACTTTC. Its protein product is CASSIGGPGANVLTF.